A selection of T cell receptor beta chains follows, all from one sample in a study of cytomegalovirus exposure and HLA in healthy donors. Sequenced by immunoSEQ multiplex PCR; TCRdb stores in-frame clones only, minus some. This sample has tens of thousands of clones, with 73% found just once. The sequencing input was PBMCs. Source of these receptors: a man in his forties or fifties in good health and CMV-seronegative. The CDR3 runs from the conserved cysteine through the conserved F or W. The order of the fields is D gene, J gene, clone size, V gene, CDR3 DNA, CDR3 protein. A D gene is named only where the DNA matches it firmly. A row's size may be missing; if present it is once, few, many or a size class.

D: -; J: TRBJ2-1; size: -; V: TRBV10-3; DNA: TGTGCCATCGGGGGTCAGGGGTTCTCCTACAATGAGCAGTTCTTC; CDR3: CAIGGQGFSYNEQFF
D: -; J: TRBJ2-7; size: few; V: TRBV28; DNA: TGTGCCAGCAGCAGTTTTTTCCACGAGCAGTACTTC; CDR3: CASSSFFHEQYF
D: -; J: TRBJ2-3; size: -; V: TRBV15; DNA: TGTGCCACCAGCAGAGACCAGGGCGACACAGATACGCAGTATTTT; CDR3: CATSRDQGDTDTQYF
D: -; J: TRBJ2-5; size: -; V: TRBV18; DNA: TGTGCCACACTTTTCCAAGAGACCCAGTACTTC; CDR3: CATLFQETQYF
D: TRBD1; J: TRBJ1-2; size: -; V: TRBV11-2; DNA: TGTGCCAGCAGCTTAGACATTTGGGACAGGGCTGGCTACACCTTC; CDR3: CASSLDIWDRAGYTF
D: -; J: TRBJ1-5; size: -; V: TRBV9; DNA: TGTGCCAGCAGCTACAGGGACAATCAGCCCCAGCATTTT; CDR3: CASSYRDNQPQHF
D: TRBD1; J: TRBJ1-6; size: -; V: TRBV30; DNA: TGTGCCTGGAGTTTGGACAGGTATAATTCACCCCTCCACTTT; CDR3: CAWSLDRYNSPLHF
D: TRBD2; J: TRBJ2-5; size: -; V: TRBV19; DNA: TGTGCCAGTAGTCCTAGGGCGGGGGGCCACCAAGAGACCCAGTACTTC; CDR3: CASSPRAGGHQETQYF
D: -; J: TRBJ1-1; size: -; V: TRBV19; DNA: TGTGCCAGTAGTAGGGCAGAACTCACCACTGAAGCTTTCTTT; CDR3: CASSRAELTTEAFF
D: TRBD1; J: TRBJ2-3; size: -; V: TRBV6-5; DNA: TGTGCCAGCAGTTACTCGGTGGGACAGGTTCCAGATACGCAGTATTTT; CDR3: CASSYSVGQVPDTQYF
D: -; J: TRBJ2-7; size: -; V: TRBV29-1; DNA: TGCAGCGTAAGCACCGCCTACGAGCAGTACTTC; CDR3: CSVSTAYEQYF
D: -; J: TRBJ2-7; size: -; V: TRBV18; DNA: TGTGCCAGCTCACCAAGGGAGACGGAGCAGTACTTC; CDR3: CASSPRETEQYF
D: -; J: TRBJ1-1; size: few; V: TRBV7-9; DNA: TGTGCCAGCAGCTCTCCGACAGCAGAGTCGGACACTGAAGCTTTCTTT; CDR3: CASSSPTAESDTEAFF
D: TRBD2; J: TRBJ2-5; size: -; V: TRBV27; DNA: TGTGCCAGCAGTTTGACCGAGGCAGGGACGCGGGAGCAGTACTTC; CDR3: CASSLTEAGTREQYF
D: -; J: TRBJ2-7; size: -; V: TRBV2; DNA: TGTGCCAGCAGCGCGGGACGGCGTAGCGACGAGCAGTACTTC; CDR3: CASSAGRRSDEQYF
D: -; J: TRBJ1-1; size: few; V: TRBV6-5; DNA: TGTGCCAGCAGTTATCGGGCAGTTGGAGGACCCGGGGGAGCTTTCTTT; CDR3: CASSYRAVGGPGGAFF
D: TRBD1; J: TRBJ2-2; size: -; V: TRBV5-4; DNA: TGTGCCAGCAGACTCGACAGGGGCAGGACCGGGGAGCTGTTTTTT; CDR3: CASRLDRGRTGELFF
D: -; J: TRBJ1-1; size: -; V: TRBV11-2; DNA: TGTGCCAGCAGCTTACACTCAGGCGAGAACACTGAAGCTTTCTTT; CDR3: CASSLHSGENTEAFF
D: TRBD2; J: TRBJ2-3; size: -; V: TRBV7-9; DNA: TGTGCCAGCAGCATTAGCGGGGGACAATCAGATACGCAGTATTTT; CDR3: CASSISGGQSDTQYF
D: TRBD1; J: TRBJ2-2; size: -; V: TRBV9; DNA: TGTGCCAGCAGCCCAGACAGGGCCTTACCGACCGGGGAGCTGTTTTTT; CDR3: CASSPDRALPTGELFF
D: -; J: TRBJ1-6; size: -; V: TRBV7-9; DNA: TGTTCCAGCAGCTTCGGGACAACCCCCCATAATTCACCCCTCCACTTT; CDR3: CSSSFGTTPHNSPLHF
D: -; J: TRBJ2-3; size: once; V: TRBV5-4; DNA: TGTGCCAGCAGCTTCTCGGGACTTAATCTCACAGATACGCAGTATTTT; CDR3: CASSFSGLNLTDTQYF
D: -; J: TRBJ2-7; size: -; V: TRBV29-1; DNA: TGCAGCGTTGAACGGGGCTACGAGCAGTACTTC; CDR3: CSVERGYEQYF
D: TRBD1; J: TRBJ2-2; size: -; V: TRBV18; DNA: TGTGCCAGCTCACTCGGGACAGCAGTGAACACCGGGGAGCTGTTTTTT; CDR3: CASSLGTAVNTGELFF
D: -; J: TRBJ1-6; size: -; V: TRBV6-4; DNA: TGTGCCAGCAGTTCAGGGTTTAATTCACCCCTCCACTTT; CDR3: CASSSGFNSPLHF
D: TRBD2; J: TRBJ2-7; size: -; V: TRBV9; DNA: TGTGCCAGCAGCCCCACCGGGACTACCTACGAGCAGTACTTC; CDR3: CASSPTGTTYEQYF
D: -; J: TRBJ1-2; size: once; V: TRBV20-1; DNA: TGCAGTGCTACAACTGATTATGGCTACACCTTC; CDR3: CSATTDYGYTF
D: -; J: TRBJ1-5; size: -; V: TRBV30; DNA: TGTGCCTGGAGTGTACGGGCCAGGGCTGGTCAGCCCCAGCATTTT; CDR3: CAWSVRARAGQPQHF
D: TRBD1; J: TRBJ2-7; size: -; V: TRBV10-1; DNA: TGCGCCAGCAGTGAAAGGACAGGGATGTCGCGCGAGCAGTACTTC; CDR3: CASSERTGMSREQYF
D: TRBD1; J: TRBJ2-7; size: once; V: TRBV5-1; DNA: TGCGCCAGCAGTCGTGGACAGGGATCCTACGAGCAGTACTTC; CDR3: CASSRGQGSYEQYF
D: TRBD1; J: TRBJ2-7; size: -; V: TRBV30; DNA: TGTGCCTGGAGCACCTGGACAGGGGGTAGCTTCTACGAGCAGTACTTC; CDR3: CAWSTWTGGSFYEQYF
D: -; J: TRBJ2-6; size: once; V: TRBV7-9; DNA: TGTGCCAGCAGCTTGGCTAGCACCGCCAACGTCCTGACTTTC; CDR3: CASSLASTANVLTF
D: -; J: TRBJ1-6; size: few; V: TRBV5-8; DNA: TGTGCCAGCAGCTTTTGGTCAGGGCCAAATTCACCCCTCCACTTT; CDR3: CASSFWSGPNSPLHF
D: -; J: TRBJ2-5; size: -; V: TRBV6-6; DNA: TGTGCCAGCAGCTCGGGGAAACAAGAGACCCAGTACTTC; CDR3: CASSSGKQETQYF
D: TRBD2; J: TRBJ2-5; size: -; V: TRBV11-2; DNA: TGTGCCAGCAGCTCCGGGGGGTTCCGGGGAGTCCAAGAGACCCAGTACTTC; CDR3: CASSSGGFRGVQETQYF
D: TRBD1; J: TRBJ2-5; size: -; V: TRBV30; DNA: TGTGCCTGGGGGACAGGAGCCCTAGAGACCCAGTACTTC; CDR3: CAWGTGALETQYF
D: -; J: TRBJ2-1; size: -; V: TRBV11-2; DNA: TGTGCCAGCAGCTTAGACGTCGATGAGCAGTTCTTC; CDR3: CASSLDVDEQFF
D: TRBD1; J: TRBJ2-7; size: -; V: TRBV15; DNA: TGTGCCACACGGCCCCGCGGGACAGGGGGACAGCAGTACTTC; CDR3: CATRPRGTGGQQYF
D: -; J: TRBJ1-2; size: -; V: TRBV6-5; DNA: TGTGCCAGCAGTTACTCGACACAGTACGGCTACACCTTC; CDR3: CASSYSTQYGYTF
D: -; J: TRBJ1-1; size: -; V: TRBV11-2; DNA: TGTGCCAGCAGCTCAATTATTACAATGAACACTGAAGCTTTCTTT; CDR3: CASSSIITMNTEAFF
D: -; J: TRBJ1-5; size: -; V: TRBV27; DNA: TGTGCCAGCAGTTTATCGAGCGGGGCTCCCAATCAGCCCCAGCATTTT; CDR3: CASSLSSGAPNQPQHF
D: -; J: TRBJ1-1; size: -; V: TRBV19; DNA: TGTGCCAGTAGTATAGTTGTGACAGGTAACACTGAAGCTTTCTTT; CDR3: CASSIVVTGNTEAFF
D: TRBD2; J: TRBJ2-3; size: -; V: TRBV5-1; DNA: TGCGCCAGCAGGTTAACCGGGACTAGCGGGGGGTTAGATACGCAGTATTTT; CDR3: CASRLTGTSGGLDTQYF
D: -; J: TRBJ2-5; size: -; V: TRBV25-1; DNA: TGTGCCAGCAGTGGCCTAGCCCAAGAGACCCAGTACTTC; CDR3: CASSGLAQETQYF
D: -; J: TRBJ2-7; size: -; V: TRBV5-5; DNA: TGTGCCAGCAGCTCGTCAGTCTACGAGCAGTACTTC; CDR3: CASSSSVYEQYF
D: -; J: TRBJ1-3; size: few; V: TRBV11-2; DNA: TGTGCCAGCAGCCGCACAGGGTTTAATTCTGGGGGAAACACCATATATTTT; CDR3: CASSRTGFNSGGNTIYF
D: -; J: TRBJ1-1; size: -; V: TRBV2; DNA: TGTGCCAGCAGTGAACTAAGGGGCCGGAGTATCAGTGGAGCTTTCTTT; CDR3: CASSELRGRSISGAFF